This TCR beta chain is drawn from a study of prognosis after radiotherapy for stage I lung cancer. Two-round multiplex PCR on genomic DNA was the method by which TCR beta CDR3 was amplified. First-round PCR amplification was performed with primers specific to each TRBV and TRBJ gene. TCRdb called the multiplex PCR reads again in MiXCR, with one record for every CDR3 protein. The data show nearly 35,000 distinct CDR3 sequences, roughly a third seen once. This CDR3 comprises 15 residues. J gave up 10 bases and V 6 bases, and 11 bases lay outside the gene matches. The chain joins TRBV12-3 or TRBV12-4 to TRBJ2-7; TRBD2 agrees at 14 bases. Source: PBMCs, taken before or after stereotactic body radiation therapy (not recorded which). This TCR was sampled from a donor over 45 with non-small cell lung cancer. The CDR3 spells CASSQTSGRAVEQYF. CDR3 nucleotides: TGTGCCAGCAGCCAGACTAGCGGGAGGGCCGTTGAACAGTACTTC.